The next 15 T cell receptor beta chains were all read from a single sample in a study of CD8+CD57+ T cells in acquired aplastic anemia. Profiling that covered TCR beta VDJ and CDR3 relied on genomic DNA as its template. TCRdb reanalysed the reads using MiXCR and keeps one entry per CDR3 protein. The data contain roughly 180,000 distinct CDR3 sequences, under 55% of them seen just once; the ten biggest clones take up approximately 2.9%. Material: sorted CD4+, CD8+, or CD8+CD57+ T cells (not recorded which) from PBMCs. These receptors were taken from a human donor in good health.

This clonotype was detected once. The chain couples TRBV24-1 to TRBJ2-3; tentatively, D is TRBD2 (6 bases). CDR1 is KGHDR and CDR2 is SFDVKD in the germline V gene. The length of the CDR3 is 13 residues. The V end lost 9 bases, the J end lost 0 bases, and 9 bases lay between the germline ends. Written as DNA, the CDR3 is TGTGCCACCGGGACTCAGAGCACAGATACGCAGTATTTT. Its protein product is CATGTQSTDTQYF.

V is TRBV6-5 and J is TRBJ1-1; D not certain. Germline CDR1 is MNHEY and CDR2 is SVGAGI. With 2 bases removed from V and 4 bases from J, the gap between germline ends came to 5 bases. The CDR3 loop spans 12 amino acids. Here the CDR3 reads CASSYTGTEAFF. The CDR3 nucleotides are TGTGCCAGCAGTTACACGGGCACTGAAGCTTTCTTT.

This clonotype has a handful of counts. V usage is TRBV15 and J usage is TRBJ2-5, with 9 bases lining up with TRBD2. V lost 1 base to trimming and J lost 4 bases; unmatched junction nucleotides: 7. This CDR3 comprises 16 residues. Germline V gene data show CDR1 as LNHNV and CDR2 as YYDKDF (reference sequence). CDR3 in amino acids: CATSRAGSGSPETQYF. The CDR3, as DNA: TGTGCCACCAGCAGAGCAGGTAGCGGGAGCCCAGAGACCCAGTACTTC.

This rearrangement joins TRBV12-5 to TRBJ2-1; TRBD2 aligns across 7 bases. The CDR3 covers 18 residues. The germline V gene encodes CDR1 LGHNT and CDR2 FRNRAP. Germline trimming cut 2 bases from V and 9 bases from J; bases unmatched to any gene: 19. The DNA of the CDR3 is TGTGCTAGTGGTTTGTTGGTAGGGGTTGGAGGCGGGAGCAGTGAGCAGTTCTTC. It codes for CASGLLVGVGGGSSEQFF.

The chain has TRBV7-2 and TRBJ1-1, with 7 bases fitting TRBD1. Germline V gives CDR1 SGHTA, CDR2 FQGNSA. The J segment lost 0 bases and the V segment lost 7 bases, leaving 2 bases of the junction unmatched. The CDR3 is 13 amino acids. The CDR3 loop reads CASTGQMNTEAFF. CDR3 bases: TGTGCCAGCACGGGACAGATGAACACTGAAGCTTTCTTT.

This clonotype was picked up many times. The genes are TRBV11-2 and TRBJ2-7; D remains ambiguous. V was clipped by 1 base and J by 5 bases, with 9 bases between them. The CDR3 has 13 residues. The V gene's germline CDR1 is SGHAT and CDR2 FQNNGV. The CDR3 nucleotides are TGTGCCAGCAGCTTAGGAAGGGCCCACGAGCAGTACTTC. Translating gives CASSLGRAHEQYF.

In regard to this clonotype: With a much larger clone just one base away, this may be a read error. This chain joins TRBV11-1 and TRBJ2-7; D uncertain. The germline V gene encodes CDR1 SGHAT and CDR2 FQDESV (reference sequence). V lost 6 bases to trimming and J lost 3 bases, with 6 bases between them. There are 11 residues in the CDR3. CDR3 region: CASSYGYEQYF. CDR3 nucleotide sequence: TGTGCCAGCAGTTACGGCTACGAGCAGTACTTC.

The chain combines TRBV6-2 or TRBV6-3 with TRBJ1-4, with D tentatively TRBD1 (5 bases). V was shortened by 0 bases and J by 4 bases, with 21 bases between the two germline ends. The CDR3 covers 19 residues. Germline lookup yields CDR1 MNHEY and CDR2 SVGEGT. The CDR3 DNA is TGTGCCAGCAGTTACTCGAAATCGTTTTTGAGACAGAATAATGAAAAACTGTTTTTT. The encoded protein is CASSYSKSFLRQNNEKLFF.

J is TRBJ2-7 and V is TRBV7-9, with D hard to call. The V end was cut by 5 bases, the J end by 0 bases, with 8 bases between. Germline V CDR1 and CDR2: SEHNR, FQNEAQ (reference sequence). This CDR3 spans 13 amino acids. CDR3 in amino acids: CASSPPASYEQYF. CDR3 DNA sequence: TGTGCCAGCAGCCCACCAGCCTCCTACGAGCAGTACTTC.

The chain is built from TRBV3-1 and TRBJ2-7; TRBD2 is a possible D gene (5 bases). Trimming took 4 bases from V and 1 from J, leaving 17 bases between them. This CDR3 spans 16 amino acids. Germline lookup yields CDR1 LGHDT and CDR2 YNNKEL (reference sequence). In DNA, the CDR3 is TGTGCCAGCAGCCCTAACGGGGAATTGGGTTCCTACGAGCAGTACTTC. Translation: CASSPNGELGSYEQYF.

With regard to this clonotype: One end of the junction varies from germline; a read error may be responsible. The genes are TRBV28 and TRBJ2-2, with D possibly being TRBD2 (5 bases). CDR3 length equals 13 residues. Germline CDR1 is MDHEN and CDR2 is SYDVKM. CDR3 bases: TGTGCCAGCAGGGATTTCAACACCGGGGAGTTGTTTTTT. Translated: CASRDFNTGELFF.

This clonotype was detected only a few times. The CDR3 sequence: CASSRDRGPGANVLTF. CDR3 nucleotide sequence: TGTGCCAGCAGCCGGGACAGGGGGCCTGGGGCCAACGTCCTGACTTTC. V is TRBV5-6 and J is TRBJ2-6, with 12 bases identical to TRBD1. Germline V gives CDR1 SGHDT, CDR2 YYEEEE. CDR3 length: 16 residues. After removal of 4 bases from V and 2 bases from J, the junction contained 1 base not matched to a gene.

The chain couples TRBV5-1 to TRBJ1-2; D is perhaps TRBD1 (5 bases). CDR3 length: 14 amino acids. V lost 2 bases to trimming and J lost 0 bases, with 8 bases between them. Germline CDR1 and CDR2: SGHRS and YFSETQ. This chain's CDR3 is CASSFGHPNYGYTF. The CDR3 coding sequence is TGCGCCAGCAGCTTCGGACACCCTAACTATGGCTACACCTTC.

The table lists this clonotype with a few counts. The J gene is TRBJ2-3, the V gene TRBV18; D not certain. V lost 8 bases and J lost 2, with 14 bases in between. Germline CDR1 KGHSH, CDR2 LQKENI. This CDR3 has 14 amino acids. The CDR3 spells CASAQASITDTQYF. The CDR3 DNA reads as TGTGCCAGCGCCCAGGCGTCTATCACAGATACGCAGTATTTT.

This sequence joins TRBV29-1 and TRBJ2-5; D not certain. Looked up from germline, CDR1 is SQVTM and CDR2 is ANQGSEA. V was cut by 6 bases and J by 8 bases, with 10 bases left in between. The CDR3 sequence is 10 residues long. The CDR3 region has the DNA TGCAGCGTCCCCAAGGGAACCCAGTACTTC. The encoded protein is CSVPKGTQYF.